The 13 T cell receptor beta chains reported below all come from one sample, sequenced in a study of metastatic and nonmetastatic thyroid tumors. TCRdb re-processed the PCR reads through MiXCR. The repertoire consists of 3,500 to 4,500 clones, with around 35% occurring once and the leading ten covering about 26%. No treatment had been given to any patient before thyroid surgery. Specimen: adjacent normal tissue. The receptors here all came from a male donor with papillary thyroid cancer or a benign thyroid nodule (not recorded which). Some clones in this sample may be carry-over from other donors' samples.

The chain carries TRBV27 and TRBJ1-1, with D perhaps matching TRBD1 (6 bases). CDR3 length equals 16 residues. The germline CDR1 and CDR2 sequences are MNHEY and SMNVEV (reference sequence). The V gene lost 4 bases and the J gene lost 4 bases, with 19 bases spanning the gap. The CDR3 DNA reads TGTGCCAGCAGTTCTTCAGGGGTCCCTACGGGCACTGAAGCTTTCTTT. It yields the protein CASSSSGVPTGTEAFF.

This clone is deemed large (0.1 to 1%). CDR3 coding DNA: TGTGCCAGCAGCGCCTGGGAGACCCAGTACTTC. Amino acids: CASSAWETQYF. This chain connects TRBV25-1 to TRBJ2-5; no reliable D call. Germline V gives CDR1 MGHDK, CDR2 SYGVNS. Deletions cut 6 bases from V and 5 bases from J, with 7 bases between. The CDR3 spans 11 residues.

This sequence joins TRBV27 and TRBJ2-1; D is perhaps TRBD2 (6 bases). CDR3 size: 15 residues. Germline V gene data show CDR1 as MNHEY and CDR2 as SMNVEV (reference sequence). Deletions cut 2 bases from V and 7 bases from J, with 15 bases between. The DNA for the CDR3 is TGTGCCAGCAGTTTAGGTGGGACTCTCAGGAATGAGCAGTTCTTC. Encoded protein: CASSLGGTLRNEQFF.

This chain joins TRBV7-2 and TRBJ2-7; D gene uncertain. Germline V gives CDR1 SGHTA, CDR2 FQGNSA. The CDR3 loop spans 13 amino acids. V lost 2 bases, J lost 3 bases, and 8 bases lay in between. In DNA form, the CDR3 reads TGTGCCAGCAGCTTACGGGCAGGCTACGAGCAGTACTTC. Translation: CASSLRAGYEQYF.

This clone counts as medium-sized. Written as DNA, the CDR3 is TGCAGCGTTGCGTTGACGGGGAACACTGAAGCTTTCTTT. It specifies CSVALTGNTEAFF. The chain combines TRBV29-1 with TRBJ1-1; D is undetermined. Germline assignment: CDR1 SQVTM and CDR2 ANQGSEA. The CDR3 is 13 residues long. The ends were cut back, 4 bases at V and 1 base at J, with 10 bases in the middle.

In this sample, this clone is medium-sized. The chain recombines TRBV4-1 with TRBJ2-2; D is perhaps TRBD1 (7 bases). The CDR3 spans 16 residues. V lost 5 bases and J 5 bases, leaving 18 bases between the germline ends. CDR1 and CDR2 (germline): MGHRA, YSYEKL. CDR3 region: CASSFPEAGGTGELFF. The DNA for the CDR3 is TGCGCCAGCAGCTTCCCTGAGGCAGGGGGGACCGGGGAGCTGTTTTTT.

This clone was seen a handful of times. The rearrangement uses TRBV2 and TRBJ1-2, with 8 bases that match TRBD1. Germline V gene data show CDR1 as SNHLY and CDR2 as FYNNEI. V gave up 4 bases and J gave up 6 bases; unmatched junction bases: 7. The CDR3 extends over 14 amino acids. The CDR3 DNA reads TGTGCCAGCAGTGTTGGCAGGGGGCCGCATGGCTACACCTTC. Translating it yields CASSVGRGPHGYTF.

This clone has more than one count but fewer than ten. V and J are TRBV6-5 and TRBJ2-2; D is tentatively TRBD1 or TRBD2 (6 bases each). V lost 3 bases to trimming and J lost 0 bases, with 17 bases between them. The germline gives CDR1 MNHEY, CDR2 SVGAGI. The CDR3 contains 18 residues. In DNA form, the CDR3 reads TGTGCCAGCAGTTATCCCGGGGGCCGACCCCCGAACACCGGGGAGCTGTTTTTT. Translating gives CASSYPGGRPPNTGELFF.

The rearrangement links TRBV6-5 to TRBJ2-3, with D perhaps given as TRBD1 or TRBD2 (5 bases each). The CDR3 consists of 18 residues. V was trimmed by 4 bases and J by 4 bases, leaving 24 bases between them. The germline CDR1 and CDR2 sequences are MNHEY and SVGAGI. The CDR3 nucleotides are TGTGCCAGCAGTTTCGGAATGGGGGACCAGAGCTTATCAGATACGCAGTATTTT. This gives the protein CASSFGMGDQSLSDTQYF.

This clone ranks as large. The J gene is TRBJ2-7, the V gene TRBV7-6, with a possible D match to TRBD1 (6 bases). V gave up 5 bases and J gave up 6 bases, with 11 bases separating them. From germline, CDR1 is SGHVS and CDR2 FNYEAQ. The CDR3 has 12 amino acids. CDR3 nucleotide sequence: TGTGCCAGCAGCCCGGACAGTGGCGAGCAGTACTTC. Protein sequence: CASSPDSGEQYF.

This clone is deemed large. The CDR3 DNA is TGTGCCAGTCGTGACGGGGAGCTGTTTTTT. It specifies CASRDGELFF. The chain links TRBV6-2 or TRBV6-3 to TRBJ2-2; D is unresolved. The V and J ends lost 9 bases and 7 bases respectively, with 6 bases between them. Germline lookup yields CDR1 MNHEY and CDR2 SVGEGT. The CDR3 is 10 residues long.

The chain is built from TRBV9 and TRBJ2-2; 9 bases align to TRBD1. Germline V gene lookup returns CDR1 SGDLS and CDR2 YYNGEE. Trimming cost V 4 bases and J 6 bases; bases outside gene matches: 10. CDR3 length: 16 amino acids. In DNA form, the CDR3 reads TGTGCCAGCAGCTCCCGGAGACAGGGGGGTGCCGGGGAGCTGTTTTTT. Translating it yields CASSSRRQGGAGELFF.

A few counts support this clone. The chain uses TRBV27 and TRBJ1-2; 10 nucleotides line up with TRBD1. Germline V gene sequence: CDR1 MNHEY, CDR2 SMNVEV (reference sequence). V lost 5 bases and J lost 4; bases outside the gene matches: 7. The CDR3 has 15 amino acids. CDR3 bases: TGTGCCAGCAGTCTCATGACAGGGGGCACCTATGGCTACACCTTC. It codes for CASSLMTGGTYGYTF.